This TCR beta chain came from a study of cytomegalovirus exposure and HLA in healthy donors. Assay used: immunoSEQ multiplex PCR; TCRdb lists only in-frame clones, some missing. The sample shows approximately 170,000 clones, roughly 84% of them seen only once. Trimming removed 4 bases at V and 6 bases at J, with 14 bases between. Germline assignment: CDR1 MNHNY and CDR2 SVGAGI (reference sequence). The CDR3 runs to 14 residues. Sequenced sample: PBMCs. The TCR sequence derives from a man aged 25 to 45 in good health and CMV-seropositive. The V gene is TRBV6-6, the J gene TRBJ2-3; D is undetermined. CDR3 sequence (DNA): TGTGCCAGCAGTTTTAGCTCCCCACGGGATACGCAGTATTTT. This codes for CASSFSSPRDTQYF.